Listed here are 2 T cell receptor beta chains from one sample, sequenced in a study of radiation and T cells in renal cell carcinoma. The table came from immunoSEQ multiplex PCR; TCRdb's copy has only in-frame clones and leaves some out. Here the sample spans 150,000 or so clones, 70% to 90% being singletons. Time point defined: baseline pretreatment blood. Treatment defined: 15 Gy SBRT to primary tumor, nephrectomy 4 weeks later. Sequenced here: blood, sampled from a patient whose treatment included radiotherapy and nephrectomy. The receptors were sampled from a woman between 45 and 60 years old with renal cell carcinoma.

The V call is TRBV4-1, the J call TRBJ2-7, with 7 bases that match TRBD1. The CDR3 is 15 amino acids. V shed 1 base, J shed 3 bases, and the junction held 6 bases outside the gene matches. Germline values: CDR1 MGHRA, CDR2 YSYEKL. The CDR3: CASSQGQGVSYEQYF. The CDR3 bases are TGCGCCAGCAGCCAAGGTCAGGGGGTTAGCTACGAGCAGTACTTC.

The chain joins TRBV7-8 to TRBJ1-2; D gene unclear. Germline V gene lookup returns CDR1 SGHVS and CDR2 FQNEAQ. The CDR3 is 14 residues long. The V end was cut by 3 bases, the J end by 4 bases, with 12 bases between. The CDR3 reads CASSFIGQSYGYTF. The CDR3 coding sequence is TGTGCCAGCAGCTTTATAGGGCAGAGCTATGGCTACACCTTC.